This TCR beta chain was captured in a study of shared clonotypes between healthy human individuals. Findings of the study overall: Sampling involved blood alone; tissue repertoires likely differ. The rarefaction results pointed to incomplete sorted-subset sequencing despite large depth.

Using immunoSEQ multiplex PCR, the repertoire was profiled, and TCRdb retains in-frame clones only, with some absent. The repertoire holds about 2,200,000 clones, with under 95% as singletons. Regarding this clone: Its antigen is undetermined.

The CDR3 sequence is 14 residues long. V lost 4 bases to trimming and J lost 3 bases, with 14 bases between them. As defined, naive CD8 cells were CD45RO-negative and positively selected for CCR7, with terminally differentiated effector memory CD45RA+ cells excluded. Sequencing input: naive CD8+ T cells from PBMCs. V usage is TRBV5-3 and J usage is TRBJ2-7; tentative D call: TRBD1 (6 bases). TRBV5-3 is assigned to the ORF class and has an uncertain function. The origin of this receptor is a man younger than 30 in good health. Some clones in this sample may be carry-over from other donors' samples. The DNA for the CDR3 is TGTGCCAGAAGCAAAGACAGGACAATCTACGAGCAGTACTTC. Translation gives CARSKDRTIYEQYF.